Listed below are T cell receptor beta chains from one sample, sequenced in a study of blood T cell repertoires in COVID-19. Measured with immunoSEQ multiplex PCR; TCRdb has only the in-frame clones, and not every one. The repertoire holds 200,000 to 250,000 clones, with 82% as singletons. The material sequenced was peripheral blood. The receptors stem from a woman at least 80 years old with COVID-19, enrolled during active disease. CDR3s leave out the opening cysteine and the closing phenylalanine or tryptophan.

V gene,J gene,CDR3 protein
TRBV7-2,TRBJ2-7,ASSQPGTSGGGTN
TRBV6-5,TRBJ1-1,ASSYKGVGTEAF
TRBV5-6,TRBJ1-6,ASSPGGGRTYNSPLH
TRBV27,TRBJ1-6,ASRGQSSYNSPLH
TRBV3-1/TRBV3-2,TRBJ2-1,ASRRLAGGDEQF
TRBV6-5,TRBJ1-2,ASRQGQGVYGYT
TRBV9,TRBJ1-1,ASSGTRAVS
TRBV6-5,TRBJ1-3,ASIGRDSGNTIY
TRBV14,TRBJ2-7,ASSQGRLHSYEQY
TRBV18,TRBJ2-5,ASSPLAGIEETQY
TRBV4-2,TRBJ2-2,ASSQDSGRAYGELF
TRBV6-5,TRBJ1-1,ASRQGGNTEAF
TRBV10-3,TRBJ2-5,AIEAGEGETQY
TRBV5-1,TRBJ1-1,ASSLAQGYGTEAF
TRBV6-6,TRBJ1-5,ASKRGEGSNQPQH
TRBV19,TRBJ2-1,ASSSQGSYNEQF
TRBV16,TRBJ2-7,ASSQFTARGEQY
TRBV7-9,TRBJ1-4,ASSPGLTGTNEKLF
TRBV4-2,TRBJ2-3,ASSQGTSGMGNTQY
TRBV10-3,TRBJ2-3,AISGAARGEDTQY
TRBV11-2,TRBJ1-1,ASSLTQGARYVEAF
TRBV3-1/TRBV3-2,TRBJ1-1,ASSFGQGSTEAF
TRBV5-4,TRBJ2-2,ASSLAQNTGELF
TRBV7-8,TRBJ1-3,ASSLGTGLGNTIY
TRBV28,TRBJ1-2,ASSLKGRGHGYT
TRBV6-4,TRBJ2-6,ASSDPRAGVPSSLFGANVLT
TRBV3-1/TRBV3-2,TRBJ2-2,ASSQGGTGELF
TRBV27,TRBJ2-1,ASRLRGGAYNEQF
TRBV9,TRBJ2-3,ASSVLGLAGDADTQY
TRBV28,TRBJ1-5,ASSSGVRNQPQH
TRBV16,TRBJ1-2,ASSRPGKRADGYT
TRBV5-1,TRBJ1-2,ASSLQFGGTNYGYT
TRBV2,TRBJ2-4,ASSTGTSGVAKNIQY
TRBV18,TRBJ1-2,ASSRQGDLSGYT
TRBV4-3,TRBJ1-2,ASSIYSGTRNGYT
TRBV16,TRBJ1-6,ASSHRREGNSPLH
TRBV5-5,TRBJ2-7,ASSRTTSGLRDEQY
TRBV4-1,TRBJ2-1,ASSRASSYNEQF
TRBV27,TRBJ1-3,ASSPRMFGNTIY
TRBV9,TRBJ2-1,ASSVLRDNEQF